This TCR beta chain was documented in a study of identical twins. The study's findings and limits: There were fewer insertions in abundant cord blood beta clonotypes, but memory repertoires showed no such pattern. Zero-insertion analyses were open to partial confounding by invariant MAIT and iNKT cells.

Germline loops: CDR1 MNHEY, CDR2 SVGEGT. The CDR3 runs 12 residues. V lost 6 bases, J lost 6 bases, and 10 bases lay in between. In this sample, this clonotype turned up a few times. The antigen is not known. Using its own MiXCR run on the 5' RACE reads, TCRdb lists one record per CDR3 protein. The sample shows around 470,000 distinct CDR3 sequences, about 14% of them seen only once. These data were likewise used in another study, on yellow fever vaccine responses in identical twins.

This clonotype was obtained from a woman younger than 30 in good health. This chain joins TRBV6-2 or TRBV6-3 and TRBJ2-3; D possibly corresponds to TRBD2 (5 bases). The sequenced sample consisted of CD4+ T cells sorted from blood. Here the CDR3 reads CASSNGGDTQYF. The CDR3 bases are TGTGCCAGCAGCAACGGCGGGGATACGCAGTATTTT.